This is a list of T cell receptor beta chains from one sample in a study of spatial heterogeneity in lung cancer. MiXCR, run by TCRdb on the 5' RACE reads, gives a single entry per CDR3 protein. The table lists 20,000 to 25,000 distinct CDR3 sequences, 5% to 7.5% of them singletons. The sequencing here drew on lung tumor tissue, taken at surgery. These receptors came from a male donor with early-stage non-small cell lung cancer. The CDR3 runs from the conserved cysteine through the conserved F or W. The D gene is left open where the match is weak. The size field is filled for only some rows; it gives once, few, many or a size class.

v_gene: TRBV20-1; d_gene: TRBD1; j_gene: TRBJ1-6; len: 17; abundance: few; CDR3nt: TGCAGTGCTAGAAGTTTTCTTGGACAGGGCGACGATTCACCCCTCCACTTT; CDR3aa: CSARSFLGQGDDSPLHF
v_gene: TRBV6-1; d_gene: .; j_gene: TRBJ2-7; len: 13; abundance: many; CDR3nt: TGTGCCAGCAGGCCCACAGTATCCTACGAGCAGTACTTC; CDR3aa: CASRPTVSYEQYF
v_gene: TRBV28; d_gene: .; j_gene: TRBJ2-3; len: 12; abundance: medium-sized; CDR3nt: TGTGCCAGCAGCCCCTGGCCAGATACGCAGTATTTT; CDR3aa: CASSPWPDTQYF
v_gene: TRBV10-3; d_gene: .; j_gene: TRBJ2-7; len: 11; abundance: many; CDR3nt: TGTGCCATCAGTGAGACCTACGAGCAGTACTTC; CDR3aa: CAISETYEQYF
v_gene: TRBV9; d_gene: .; j_gene: TRBJ2-1; len: 16; abundance: few; CDR3nt: TGTGCCAGCCACCCACTACCCAAGCGGCCGTACAATGAGCAGTTCTTC; CDR3aa: CASHPLPKRPYNEQFF
v_gene: TRBV7-9; d_gene: .; j_gene: TRBJ2-3; len: 13; abundance: many; CDR3nt: TGTGCCAGCAGCTTAGACGGGGGAGGCACGCAGTATTTT; CDR3aa: CASSLDGGGTQYF
v_gene: TRBV14; d_gene: .; j_gene: TRBJ2-7; len: 15; abundance: many; CDR3nt: TGTGCCAGCAGCCATCTAGCTGTTGGGGCCTACGAGCAGTACTTC; CDR3aa: CASSHLAVGAYEQYF
v_gene: TRBV28; d_gene: .; j_gene: TRBJ2-1; len: 15; abundance: .; CDR3nt: TGTGCCAGCAGCGCTACCGGGACAAGGGGCTTTGGACAGTTCTTC; CDR3aa: CASSATGTRGFGQFF
v_gene: TRBV29-1; d_gene: TRBD2; j_gene: TRBJ2-7; len: 14; abundance: .; CDR3nt: TGCAGCGTTGAATCTCGGGGGGGTACCTACGAGCAGTACTTC; CDR3aa: CSVESRGGTYEQYF
v_gene: TRBV29-1; d_gene: TRBD1; j_gene: TRBJ2-5; len: 13; abundance: many; CDR3nt: TGCAGCGCCAGGACAGGGGCACCAGAGACCCAGTACTTC; CDR3aa: CSARTGAPETQYF
v_gene: TRBV7-2; d_gene: .; j_gene: TRBJ2-7; len: 15; abundance: few; CDR3nt: TGTGCCAGCAGCCCCACCCGGATCGTATTATACGAGCAGTACTTC; CDR3aa: CASSPTRIVLYEQYF
v_gene: TRBV20-1; d_gene: .; j_gene: TRBJ2-1; len: 13; abundance: few; CDR3nt: TGCAGTTTAGTGGGCCGGAACTACAATGAGCAGTTCTTC; CDR3aa: CSLVGRNYNEQFF
v_gene: TRBV28; d_gene: TRBD1; j_gene: TRBJ1-5; len: 15; abundance: many; CDR3nt: TGTGCCAGCAGTTTCGGAAGGACAGGTTATCAGCCCCAGCATTTT; CDR3aa: CASSFGRTGYQPQHF
v_gene: TRBV20-1; d_gene: .; j_gene: TRBJ1-5; len: 14; abundance: few; CDR3nt: TGCAGTGCGCCGATGGGGGGGGCTTATCAGCCCCAGCATTTT; CDR3aa: CSAPMGGAYQPQHF
v_gene: TRBV12-3/TRBV12-4; d_gene: TRBD2; j_gene: TRBJ2-3; len: 14; abundance: many; CDR3nt: TGTGCCAGCAGTAGACGACTAGCCCCAGATACGCAGTATTTT; CDR3aa: CASSRRLAPDTQYF
v_gene: TRBV24-1; d_gene: .; j_gene: TRBJ2-2; len: 15; abundance: many; CDR3nt: .; CDR3aa: CATSDEGTTAGSCFF
v_gene: TRBV4-1; d_gene: TRBD1; j_gene: TRBJ1-2; len: 15; abundance: many; CDR3nt: TGCGCCAGCAGCCGTGGACAGGGGGAGAGCTATGGCTACACCTTC; CDR3aa: CASSRGQGESYGYTF
v_gene: TRBV7-6; d_gene: TRBD1; j_gene: TRBJ2-6; len: 17; abundance: medium-sized; CDR3nt: TGTGCCAGCAGCTTCGCGACAGGGGTGTCCGGGGCCAACGTCCTGACTTTC; CDR3aa: CASSFATGVSGANVLTF
v_gene: TRBV6-5; d_gene: .; j_gene: TRBJ1-1; len: 17; abundance: many; CDR3nt: TGTGCCAGCAGTTACACCCTGGGGGGTAGGGGGAACACTGAAGCTTTCTTT; CDR3aa: CASSYTLGGRGNTEAFF
v_gene: TRBV6-2/TRBV6-3; d_gene: .; j_gene: TRBJ2-7; len: 13; abundance: few; CDR3nt: TGTGCCAGCAGTCGGGGCCCCCCCTACGAGCAGTACTTC; CDR3aa: CASSRGPPYEQYF
v_gene: TRBV20-1; d_gene: TRBD1; j_gene: TRBJ1-5; len: 15; abundance: .; CDR3nt: TGCAGTGCTACCACACCCTGGACAGGGGACCAGCCCCAGCATTTT; CDR3aa: CSATTPWTGDQPQHF
v_gene: TRBV5-1; d_gene: .; j_gene: TRBJ2-5; len: 13; abundance: medium-sized; CDR3nt: TGCGCCAGCAGCCCAGGACCAACCGAGACCCAGTACTTC; CDR3aa: CASSPGPTETQYF
v_gene: TRBV20-1; d_gene: .; j_gene: TRBJ2-2; len: 14; abundance: .; CDR3nt: TGCAGTGCCCCAACGAACCTCTACACCGGGGAGCTGTTTTTT; CDR3aa: CSAPTNLYTGELFF
v_gene: TRBV6-5; d_gene: .; j_gene: TRBJ1-1; len: 13; abundance: many; CDR3nt: TGTGCCAGCCTAGGGCGGAGGGGCAGTGAAGCTTTCTTT; CDR3aa: CASLGRRGSEAFF
v_gene: TRBV5-6; d_gene: .; j_gene: TRBJ1-6; len: 14; abundance: many; CDR3nt: TGTGCCAGCAGCCTGGGACGGTATAATTCACCCCTCCACTTT; CDR3aa: CASSLGRYNSPLHF
v_gene: TRBV6-2/TRBV6-3; d_gene: .; j_gene: TRBJ2-1; len: 14; abundance: many; CDR3nt: TGTGCCAGCAGTCAGCCGCCGATGTCCGATGAGCAGTTCTTC; CDR3aa: CASSQPPMSDEQFF
v_gene: TRBV7-2; d_gene: .; j_gene: TRBJ2-3; len: 15; abundance: many; CDR3nt: TGTGCCAGCAGCTTAGGGGGGACTAGCACAGATACGCAGTATTTT; CDR3aa: CASSLGGTSTDTQYF
v_gene: TRBV24-1; d_gene: .; j_gene: TRBJ1-2; len: 12; abundance: many; CDR3nt: TGTGCCACCAGTGACCCACGACCTTTCTACACCTTC; CDR3aa: CATSDPRPFYTF
v_gene: TRBV20-1; d_gene: .; j_gene: TRBJ2-3; len: 14; abundance: many; CDR3nt: TGCAGTGCTAGAGATCCCAGGAGATTAGATACGCAGTATTTT; CDR3aa: CSARDPRRLDTQYF
v_gene: TRBV6-1; d_gene: .; j_gene: TRBJ2-7; len: 15; abundance: .; CDR3nt: TGTGCCAGCAGTGAAAAGAGGGCTAGCGTTTACGAGCAGTACTTC; CDR3aa: CASSEKRASVYEQYF
v_gene: TRBV7-6; d_gene: TRBD1; j_gene: TRBJ2-7; len: 17; abundance: many; CDR3nt: TGTGCCAGCAGCCTACTCCCCGGGACAGGACTCTCCTACGAGCAGTACTTC; CDR3aa: CASSLLPGTGLSYEQYF
v_gene: TRBV29-1; d_gene: .; j_gene: TRBJ2-5; len: 12; abundance: many; CDR3nt: TGCAGCGTTGTGGGCAGACAAGAGACCCAGTACTTC; CDR3aa: CSVVGRQETQYF
v_gene: TRBV7-3; d_gene: TRBD1; j_gene: TRBJ1-1; len: 12; abundance: many; CDR3nt: TGTGCCAGCAGCACAGGACAGGGGCGAGCTTTCTTT; CDR3aa: CASSTGQGRAFF
v_gene: TRBV10-3; d_gene: TRBD1; j_gene: TRBJ2-1; len: 11; abundance: few; CDR3nt: TGTGCCATCAGTGTGGGACAGGTGCCGTTCTTC; CDR3aa: CAISVGQVPFF
v_gene: TRBV5-1; d_gene: .; j_gene: TRBJ2-3; len: 13; abundance: many; CDR3nt: TGCGCCAGCCAGGGGGGTACCTCAGATACGCAGTATTTT; CDR3aa: CASQGGTSDTQYF
v_gene: TRBV4-2; d_gene: .; j_gene: TRBJ1-1; len: 14; abundance: few; CDR3nt: TGTGCCAGCAGCCAAGCGGACAGGAACACTGAAGCTTTCTTT; CDR3aa: CASSQADRNTEAFF
v_gene: TRBV28; d_gene: .; j_gene: TRBJ1-1; len: 11; abundance: many; CDR3nt: TGTGCCAGCAGTCGGGGAACTGAAGCTTTCTTT; CDR3aa: CASSRGTEAFF
v_gene: TRBV7-2; d_gene: .; j_gene: TRBJ1-6; len: 16; abundance: many; CDR3nt: TGTGCCAGCAGCTTAGAACGGCAGCTAAAAAATTCACCCCTCCACTTT; CDR3aa: CASSLERQLKNSPLHF
v_gene: TRBV7-2; d_gene: .; j_gene: TRBJ1-4; len: 15; abundance: .; CDR3nt: TGTGCCAGCAGCCGGCGCGGAGTCTGGAGTGAAAAACTGTTTTTT; CDR3aa: CASSRRGVWSEKLFF
v_gene: TRBV6-4; d_gene: TRBD1; j_gene: TRBJ2-7; len: 14; abundance: .; CDR3nt: TGTGCCAGCTCTAAGACCGGACAGGACTACGAGCAGTACTTC; CDR3aa: CASSKTGQDYEQYF
v_gene: TRBV5-6; d_gene: .; j_gene: TRBJ1-5; len: 13; abundance: many; CDR3nt: TGTGCCAGCAGCCGGGGGGAAAGTCAGCCCCAGCATTTT; CDR3aa: CASSRGESQPQHF
v_gene: TRBV20-1; d_gene: TRBD2; j_gene: TRBJ2-7; len: 15; abundance: many; CDR3nt: TGCAGTGCTAGAGAAACCGGGACTAGTAAAGTAGAGCAGTACTTC; CDR3aa: CSARETGTSKVEQYF
v_gene: TRBV21-1; d_gene: .; j_gene: TRBJ1-1; len: 12; abundance: many; CDR3nt: TGTGCCAGCCGCACCCGGACAGCAGAAGCTTTCTTT; CDR3aa: CASRTRTAEAFF
v_gene: TRBV5-6; d_gene: TRBD1; j_gene: TRBJ2-1; len: 15; abundance: many; CDR3nt: TGTGCCAGCAGCTTTGGGGACAGGAGGAACAATGAGCAGTTCTTC; CDR3aa: CASSFGDRRNNEQFF
v_gene: TRBV29-1; d_gene: TRBD2; j_gene: TRBJ2-1; len: 12; abundance: many; CDR3nt: TGCAGCGTTGTTAGCGGGAGGGGAGAGCAGTTCTTC; CDR3aa: CSVVSGRGEQFF
v_gene: TRBV5-1; d_gene: .; j_gene: TRBJ2-5; len: 12; abundance: few; CDR3nt: TGCGCCAGCAGCTACCCCCGGGAGACCCAGTACTTC; CDR3aa: CASSYPRETQYF
v_gene: TRBV5-1; d_gene: TRBD2; j_gene: TRBJ2-1; len: 18; abundance: many; CDR3nt: TGCGCCAGCAGCTTAGTGTCAGCGGGGGGCCCGAGAAACAATGAGCAGTTCTTC; CDR3aa: CASSLVSAGGPRNNEQFF
v_gene: TRBV10-3; d_gene: TRBD1; j_gene: TRBJ1-2; len: 12; abundance: many; CDR3nt: TGTGCCATCAGTCGGGACAGGTCTGGCTACACCTTC; CDR3aa: CAISRDRSGYTF
v_gene: TRBV27; d_gene: .; j_gene: TRBJ2-7; len: 14; abundance: many; CDR3nt: TGTGCCAGCAGTTTATCGGTTGGCCACTACGAGCAGTACTTC; CDR3aa: CASSLSVGHYEQYF
v_gene: TRBV7-9; d_gene: .; j_gene: TRBJ2-2; len: 17; abundance: many; CDR3nt: TGTGCCAGCAGCCGGGACTTCGGTCGTTGGGGCACCGGGGAGCTGTTTTTT; CDR3aa: CASSRDFGRWGTGELFF
v_gene: TRBV19; d_gene: .; j_gene: TRBJ2-5; len: 17; abundance: few; CDR3nt: TGTGCCAGTAGTATAGATCAAATGGGGCAGGCAACGCAGACCCAGTACTTC; CDR3aa: CASSIDQMGQATQTQYF
v_gene: TRBV2; d_gene: .; j_gene: TRBJ1-2; len: 14; abundance: many; CDR3nt: TGTGCCAGCAGTAAGACCGGGGGGAACTATGGCTACACCTTC; CDR3aa: CASSKTGGNYGYTF
v_gene: TRBV29-1; d_gene: .; j_gene: TRBJ1-3; len: 14; abundance: many; CDR3nt: TGCAGCGTTGGGACGGGAGGGAGTGGAAACACCATATATTTT; CDR3aa: CSVGTGGSGNTIYF
v_gene: TRBV20-1; d_gene: TRBD1; j_gene: TRBJ1-3; len: 15; abundance: many; CDR3nt: TGCAGTGCTAAAAGCCCGGGACAGGGATTCAACACCATATATTTT; CDR3aa: CSAKSPGQGFNTIYF
v_gene: TRBV28; d_gene: .; j_gene: TRBJ1-1; len: 15; abundance: many; CDR3nt: TGTGCCAGCAGTCCCCTCTTCCGGGGGCTTACTGAAGCTTTCTTT; CDR3aa: CASSPLFRGLTEAFF
v_gene: TRBV5-5; d_gene: .; j_gene: TRBJ2-3; len: 16; abundance: many; CDR3nt: TGTGCCAGCACGGTCGGCAGGGACCTTTACACAGATACGCAGTATTTT; CDR3aa: CASTVGRDLYTDTQYF
v_gene: TRBV4-3; d_gene: .; j_gene: TRBJ2-7; len: 15; abundance: many; CDR3nt: TGCGCCAGCAGCCAAAACAGGGACCCGATTTACGAGCAGTACTTC; CDR3aa: CASSQNRDPIYEQYF